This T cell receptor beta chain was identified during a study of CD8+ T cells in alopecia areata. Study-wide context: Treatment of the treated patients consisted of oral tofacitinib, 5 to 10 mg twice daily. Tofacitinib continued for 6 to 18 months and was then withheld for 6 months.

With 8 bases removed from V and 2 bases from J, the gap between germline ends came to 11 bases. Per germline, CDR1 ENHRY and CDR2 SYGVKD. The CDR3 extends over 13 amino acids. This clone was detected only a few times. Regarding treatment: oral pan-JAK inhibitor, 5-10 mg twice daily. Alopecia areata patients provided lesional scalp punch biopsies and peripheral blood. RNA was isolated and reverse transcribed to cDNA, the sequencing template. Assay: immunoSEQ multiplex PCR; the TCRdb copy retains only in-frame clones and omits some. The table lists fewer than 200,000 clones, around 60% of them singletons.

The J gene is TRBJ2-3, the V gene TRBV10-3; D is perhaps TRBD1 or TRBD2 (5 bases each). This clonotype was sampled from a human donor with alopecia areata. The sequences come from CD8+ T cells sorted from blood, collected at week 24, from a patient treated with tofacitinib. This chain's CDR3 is CAIAGAYTDTQYF. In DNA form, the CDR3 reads TGTGCCATCGCCGGGGCGTACACAGATACGCAGTATTTT.